This TCR beta chain was recovered during a study of tumour-infiltrating T cells in Burkitt lymphoma. Study results and limitations: Several public clonotypes were shared across many Burkitt lymphoma patients.

TCRdb keeps only in-frame clones here, not all; method: immunoSEQ multiplex PCR. The sample has around 690 clones, roughly 12% seen once. This clone turned up a few times. Its target is not known. This clonotype was sampled from a human donor with Burkitt lymphoma. The source material was tumor tissue.

CDR3: CASSPQGEEAQYF. The CDR3 nucleotides read TGTGCCAGCAGCCCCCAAGGGGAGGAGGCCCAGTACTTC. The chain uses TRBV9 and TRBJ2-5; the D gene is possibly TRBD2 (6 bases). Trimming stripped 4 bases from V and 9 bases from J, with 16 bases between. CDR3 size: 13 residues. The germline V gene has CDR1 SGDLS and CDR2 YYNGEE.